These 2 T cell receptor beta chains were all obtained from the same sample, sequenced in a study of T cells after posttransplantation cyclophosphamide. The naive gate required viable CD3+CD4+ or CD3+CD8+ cells with CCR7+CD45RA+CD45RO-CD95-CD27+CD28+ phenotype. Here immunoSEQ multiplex PCR was the method, and the copy in TCRdb shows in-frame clones only, minus some. This table holds tens of thousands of clones, nearly 99% found once. Sequenced sample: naive CD4+ T cells sorted from PBMCs. The receptors stem from a man aged 35 to 55 in good health, CMV-negative, and a related stem cell transplant donor.

This rearrangement joins TRBV28 to TRBJ2-5; 9 nucleotides agree with TRBD2. The germline V gene encodes CDR1 MDHEN and CDR2 SYDVKM. Germline trimming cut 5 bases from V and 1 base from J; bases unmatched to any gene: 8. The length of the CDR3 is 16 residues. The CDR3 loop is CASSPPGTSPQETQYF. The CDR3 coding sequence is TGTGCCAGCAGTCCACCCGGGACTAGCCCCCAAGAGACCCAGTACTTC.

The chain is built from TRBV27 and TRBJ2-7, with TRBD1 identical over 9 bases. Per the germline V gene, CDR1 is MNHEY and CDR2 is SMNVEV (reference sequence). The trim removed 6 bases at V and 7 bases at J, leaving 7 bases unmatched. The CDR3 loop spans 13 amino acids. The CDR3 here is CASRVTGGREQYF. The CDR3 bases are TGTGCCAGCAGAGTAACAGGGGGCCGGGAGCAGTACTTC.